These 32 T cell receptor beta chains came from one sample sequenced in a study of T cells in Graves' hyperthyroidism and ophthalmopathy (dated by TCRdb to the late 2010s). Receptor amplification or capture employed multiplex PCR. Data came from an Illumina HiSeq 2000. The TCR beta CDR3 regions were amplified from the RNA transcripts. The first round of RT-PCR for the TCR CDR3 was performed with the HTBI primer set and the Qiagen OneStep RT-PCR kit. The public reads were run again by TCRdb, first through fastp at Q25 and then through MiXCR, and only productive beta chains were kept. Here each entry gathers all rows of one CDR3 protein and keeps the most common genes and DNA. The table for this sample lists around 250,000 distinct CDR3 sequences; about 14% of them were counted only once. 13% of the sample comes from the top ten. Specimen: blood. All receptors derive from a woman between 40 and 55 years old with Graves' hyperthyroidism that later progressed to Graves' ophthalmopathy.

The table lists this clonotype with many counts. The chain is built from TRBV12-3 or TRBV12-4 and TRBJ1-1; no definite D call. The CDR3 contains 15 residues. V lost 3 bases and J lost 4, with 15 bases in between. CDR3 region: CASSLSPGLGTEAFF. The CDR3 DNA reads TGTGCCAGCAGTTTGTCACCTGGGTTGGGCACTGAAGCTTTCTTT.

This clonotype was recorded only once. The chain is built from TRBV11-3 and TRBJ2-1, with 7 nucleotides matching TRBD1. After removal of 5 bases from V and 7 bases from J, the junction contained 17 bases not matched to a gene. Germline-derived CDR1 and CDR2 are SGHNT and YENEEA. This CDR3 contains 17 residues. The CDR3 bases are TGTGCCAGCAGCCCTTCCTACGGACAGGTGATGGAAAATGAGCAGTTCTTC. Protein sequence: CASSPSYGQVMENEQFF.

This clonotype was seen repeatedly, ten times or more. This CDR3 reads CAWSVHEKLFF. The DNA for the CDR3 is TGTGCCTGGAGTGTACATGAAAAACTGTTTTTT. The chain recombines TRBV30 with TRBJ1-4, with unresolved D. V gave up 0 bases and J gave up 6 bases, with 2 bases separating them. CDR3 length: 11 residues. Germline CDR1 is GTSNPN and CDR2 is SVGIG (reference sequence).

The V call is TRBV6-5, the J call TRBJ2-3; the match to TRBD2 covers 8 bases. Trimming at V came to 1 base and at J to 1 base, leaving 4 bases not matched to a gene. CDR1 and CDR2 from the germline V gene are MNHEY and SVGAGI. CDR3 length: 16 amino acids. The DNA of the CDR3 is TGTGCCAGCAGTTACTTTACTAGCGGAGGCACAGATACGCAGTATTTT. The encoded protein is CASSYFTSGGTDTQYF.

This clonotype was recorded many times. V gene TRBV6-1 combines with J gene TRBJ2-1, with D unclear. The CDR3 length is 11 residues. In germline, CDR1 is MNHNS, CDR2 SASEGT. Trimming shortened V by 5 bases and J by 4 bases, and 3 bases separated the two germline ends. The CDR3 region is CASSQYNEQFF. The CDR3 DNA reads TGTGCCAGCAGTCAATACAATGAGCAGTTCTTC.

This rearrangement joins TRBV7-3 to TRBJ2-2; 7 bases are a match to TRBD2. This CDR3 has 16 residues. Germline V CDR1 and CDR2: SGHTA, FQGTGA. With 1 base clipped from V and 2 bases from J, the junction kept 4 bases outside the gene matches. CDR3 amino acids: CASSLNGRPNTGELFF. DNA of the CDR3: TGTGCCAGCAGCTTAAACGGGAGGCCTAACACCGGGGAGCTGTTTTTT.

The sample holds many counts of this clonotype. J is TRBJ1-5 and V is TRBV3-1; no definite D call. Per germline, CDR1 LGHDT and CDR2 YNNKEL (reference sequence). The CDR3 covers 15 residues. Trimming pared 1 base from V and 0 bases from J, leaving 7 bases between. The CDR3 bases are TGTGCCAGCAGCCAAGCGCAGAATAGCAATCAGCCCCAGCATTTT. Its protein is CASSQAQNSNQPQHF.

About this clonotype itself: One junction end disagrees with the germline gene, perhaps due to a read error. This sequence joins TRBV29-1 and TRBJ2-2; TRBD2 might be the D (5 bases). CDR1 and CDR2 from the germline V gene are SQVTM and ANQGSEA. The CDR3 spans 11 residues. The CDR3 is CSVSFIGEPFF. As DNA, the CDR3 is TGCAGCGTTAGTTTTATCGGGGAGCCGTTTTTT.

This clonotype was picked up many times. This chain connects TRBV27 to TRBJ1-5; D uncertain. Trimming stripped 2 bases from V and 0 bases from J, with 14 bases between. Germline CDR1 is MNHEY and CDR2 is SMNVEV (reference sequence). CDR3 length: 17 amino acids. CDR3 loop: CASSLTRPVYSNQPQHF. For the CDR3, the DNA is TGTGCCAGCAGTTTAACCCGGCCAGTCTATAGCAATCAGCCCCAGCATTTT.

This clonotype occurred many times. V and J are TRBV5-1 and TRBJ2-1; TRBD2 matches at 8 bases. V shed 4 bases and J 4 bases; nucleotides not matched to a gene: 7. CDR1 is SGHRS, CDR2 YFSETQ, per germline. This CDR3 comprises 15 residues. DNA for the CDR3: TGCGCCAGCAGCCCTGACGGGGGGGGATACAATGAGCAGTTCTTC. Translation gives CASSPDGGGYNEQFF.

This rearrangement joins TRBV20-1 to TRBJ2-2, with D unclear. V was cut by 3 bases and J by 4 bases, with 12 bases left in between. Germline-derived CDR1 and CDR2 are DFQATT and SNEGSKA (reference sequence). There are 14 residues in the CDR3. The CDR3 sequence: CSASTIWGTGELFF. CDR3 coding DNA: TGCAGTGCTAGTACGATATGGGGCACCGGGGAGCTGTTTTTT.

This clonotype was found many times. V and J are TRBV12-3 or TRBV12-4 and TRBJ2-2; 7 bases fit TRBD1. This CDR3 is built from 15 residues. V was clipped by 5 bases and J by 2 bases; unmatched bases: 5. CDR3 nucleotide sequence: TGTGCCAGCAGTCCACGGACAGGAAACACCGGGGAGCTGTTTTTT. This encodes CASSPRTGNTGELFF.

This clonotype was observed many times. The genes are TRBV18 and TRBJ2-7; TRBD1 aligns across 8 bases. Germline-derived CDR1 and CDR2 are KGHSH and LQKENI. V trimming: 3 bases; J trimming: 6 bases; junction bases outside the gene matches: 7. The length of the CDR3 is 14 residues. The CDR3 loop reads CASSPGQVFSEQYF. In nucleotides, the CDR3 is TGTGCCAGCTCACCGGGACAGGTGTTCTCCGAGCAGTACTTC.

This clonotype came up many times. The rearrangement uses TRBV20-1 and TRBJ2-3, with D hard to call. Trimming stripped 2 bases from V and 6 bases from J, with 6 bases between. There are 11 residues in the CDR3. Germline CDR1 and CDR2: DFQATT and SNEGSKA (reference sequence). The CDR3 is CSARKWDTQYF. The CDR3 DNA reads as TGCAGTGCTAGAAAGTGGGATACGCAGTATTTT.

At least ten counts were recorded for this clonotype. The chain recombines TRBV5-4 with TRBJ2-1, with 7 bases matching TRBD2. Germline V gene sequence: CDR1 SGHNT, CDR2 YYREEE (reference sequence). With V trimmed by 0 bases and J by 2 bases, 8 bases remained unmatched. CDR3 length: 17 residues. The CDR3 nucleotides read TGTGCCAGCAGCTTGGGGGCGGCTAGCGGAACCTACAATGAGCAGTTCTTC. This codes for CASSLGAASGTYNEQFF.

CDR3 amino acids: CASSPLDYEQYF. As DNA, the CDR3 is TGTGCCAGCAGCCCACTGGACTACGAGCAGTACTTC. The chain uses TRBV7-9 and TRBJ2-7, with D uncertain. The CDR3 has 12 amino acids. Germline V CDR1 and CDR2: SEHNR, FQNEAQ (reference sequence). The ends were cut back, 5 bases at V and 3 bases at J, with 8 bases in the middle.

This clonotype came up a few times. This may be a read error: a much more frequent sequence differs by one nucleotide. The chain employs TRBV28 and TRBJ2-7; D call uncertain. Trimming removed 11 bases at V and 5 bases at J, with 22 bases between. CDR3 length equals 14 residues. CDR1 is MDHEN and CDR2 is SYDVKM in the germline V gene. CDR3 region: CACTKPNSRDEQYF. CDR3 DNA: TGTGCCTGCACCAAACCCAACTCACGGGACGAGCAGTACTTC.

The table lists this clonotype with many counts. CDR3 loop: CASKGIWTSSSYEQYF. In DNA form, the CDR3 reads TGTGCCAGCAAAGGGATCTGGACCTCCTCCTCCTACGAGCAGTACTTC. The chain joins TRBV28 to TRBJ2-7; no clear D gene. This CDR3 has 16 residues. V lost 7 bases, J lost 0 bases, and 19 bases lay in between. The germline CDR1 and CDR2 sequences are MDHEN and SYDVKM. Drawing the rest from reference TRBV28 and TRBJ2-7, the complete variable domain is DVKVTQSSRYLVKRTGEKVFLECVQDMDHENMFWYRQDPGLGLRLIYFSYDVKMKEKGDIPEGYSVSREKKERFSLILESASTNQTSMYLCASKGIWTSSSYEQYFGPGTRLTVT.

This clonotype was seen many times. The rearrangement links TRBV28 to TRBJ2-7, with D possibly matching TRBD2 (5 bases). V was clipped by 6 bases and J by 4 bases, with 19 bases between them. CDR1 is MDHEN, CDR2 SYDVKM, per germline. CDR3 length: 15 amino acids. This CDR3 reads CASSGPTSGSYEQYF. In nucleotides, the CDR3 is TGTGCCAGCAGCGGACCTACTAGTGGTTCGTACGAGCAGTACTTC.

This clonotype appeared many times. The chain links TRBV7-9 to TRBJ2-3; 9 nucleotides match TRBD2. The CDR3 length is 16 residues. The V and J ends lost 6 bases and 2 bases, in that order; junction bases with no gene match: 9. The germline V gene has CDR1 SEHNR and CDR2 FQNEAQ (reference sequence). The CDR3 region is CASSRAGGRDTDTQYF. DNA for the CDR3: TGTGCCAGCAGTCGGGCGGGAGGGCGTGACACAGATACGCAGTATTTT.

This clonotype was counted at least ten times. This chain links TRBV4-1 with TRBJ2-7; TRBD1 aligns across 7 bases. V shed 2 bases, J shed 7 bases, and the junction held 8 bases outside the gene matches. Germline loops: CDR1 MGHRA, CDR2 YSYEKL. CDR3 length: 14 amino acids. CDR3 sequence: CASSQRTGAREQYF. The CDR3 bases are TGCGCCAGCAGCCAACGTACAGGGGCGAGGGAGCAGTACTTC.

The chain couples TRBV12-3 or TRBV12-4 to TRBJ1-1; D is possibly TRBD1 (5 bases). V was clipped by 5 bases and J by 7 bases, with 20 bases between them. The CDR3 length is 15 residues. This CDR3 is CASSRDRGIRGEAFF. The CDR3 DNA is TGTGCCAGCAGTCGGGACCGTGGAATTAGGGGTGAAGCTTTCTTT.

This clonotype appeared a few times. This chain connects TRBV5-1 to TRBJ2-1, with unresolved D. In germline, CDR1 is SGHRS, CDR2 YFSETQ. The V end was cut by 4 bases, the J end by 3 bases, with 17 bases between. This CDR3 has 16 residues. CDR3 residues: CASSLPDLTDYNEQFF. The CDR3 bases are TGCGCCAGCAGCCTCCCTGACCTGACCGACTACAATGAGCAGTTCTTC.

This clonotype appeared many times. The J gene is TRBJ2-1, the V gene TRBV11-2, with unresolved D. V shed 5 bases and J shed 6 bases, with 8 bases lying between them. CDR3 length equals 12 residues. Looked up from germline, CDR1 is SGHAT and CDR2 is FQNNGV. The DNA of the CDR3 is TGTGCCAGCAGCCCCTGGGCCAATGAGCAGTTCTTC. Residues: CASSPWANEQFF.

This chain connects TRBV20-1 to TRBJ2-3, with D perhaps TRBD2 (5 bases). Trimming took off 8 bases at V and 2 bases at J, with 11 bases between the two ends. This CDR3 region has 12 residues. Looked up from germline, CDR1 is DFQATT and CDR2 is SNEGSKA (reference sequence). The DNA for the CDR3 is TGCAGTAAGGACTCCTACACAGATACGCAGTATTTT. This encodes CSKDSYTDTQYF.

The chain recombines TRBV5-1 with TRBJ2-1; 7 bases line up with TRBD2. V dropped 3 bases and J dropped 9; count of bases not matched to a gene: 18. This CDR3 comprises 17 residues. Looked up from germline, CDR1 is SGHRS and CDR2 is YFSETQ. In DNA form, the CDR3 reads TGCGCCAGCAGCTGGGGGGGGTCCGGGGATAGGATGGGTGAGCAGTTCTTC. Amino acids: CASSWGGSGDRMGEQFF.

In its sample, this clonotype was seen many times. The chain recombines TRBV27 with TRBJ1-1; D may be TRBD1 (5 bases). Between the trimmed V and J ends, which lost 6 bases and 7 bases, there was a span of 15 bases. Germline CDR1 and CDR2: MNHEY and SMNVEV (reference sequence). There are 13 residues in the CDR3. The chain's CDR3 is CASRRATVLEAFF. CDR3 nucleotides: TGTGCCAGCAGAAGGGCGACAGTCCTTGAAGCTTTCTTT.

This clonotype was counted ten times or more. This chain joins TRBV7-9 and TRBJ2-3; TRBD2 is a possible D gene (5 bases). V was trimmed by 2 bases and J by 7 bases, leaving 13 bases between them. This CDR3 has 14 amino acids. From germline, CDR1 is SEHNR and CDR2 FQNEAQ (reference sequence). CDR3 protein: CASSLRTGAYTQYF. CDR3 DNA sequence: TGTGCCAGCAGCTTACGGACTGGTGCTTATACGCAGTATTTT.

This clonotype has at least ten counts. CDR3 residues: CASSSQLASLYEQYF. CDR3 nucleotides: TGTGCCAGCAGTTCCCAACTAGCGTCACTCTACGAGCAGTACTTC. The V call is TRBV28, the J call TRBJ2-7; 7 nucleotides agree with TRBD2. The V and J ends lost 4 bases and 3 bases, in that order; junction bases with no gene match: 9. Germline CDR1 is MDHEN and CDR2 is SYDVKM. This CDR3 comprises 15 residues.

The table lists this clonotype with many counts. The chain uses TRBV19 and TRBJ2-3, with 13 bases that match TRBD2. V lost 3 bases and J lost 3; bases outside the gene matches: 6. Germline assignment: CDR1 LNHDA and CDR2 SQIVND (reference sequence). This CDR3 contains 17 residues. CDR3 protein: CASSILLAGGPTDTQYF. In DNA form, the CDR3 reads TGTGCCAGTAGTATCCTACTAGCGGGAGGGCCGACAGATACGCAGTATTTT.

This clonotype was seen once. This may come from a read error, since a much larger clone is one base off. The chain is built from TRBV6-5 and TRBJ1-5; possibly TRBD1 for D (5 bases). Trimming took off 2 bases at V and 2 bases at J, with 19 bases between the two ends. The CDR3 length is 18 residues. Looked up from germline, CDR1 is MNHEY and CDR2 is SVGAGI. This CDR3 reads CASSYRHGGGECNQPQHF. The CDR3 nucleotides are TGTGCCAGCAGTTACCGCCACGGGGGGGGGGAGTGCAATCAGCCCCAGCATTTT.

There are many counts of this clonotype. The CDR3 DNA reads TGTGCCAGCAGCCAACCGGGTGATACGCAGTATTTT. Translating gives CASSQPGDTQYF. The chain carries TRBV3-1 and TRBJ2-3; the D is unclear. The V and J ends lost 2 bases and 6 bases respectively, with 6 bases between them. The germline gives CDR1 LGHDT, CDR2 YNNKEL (reference sequence). CDR3 size: 12 residues.